This TCR beta chain comes out of a study of beta chain features in type 1 diabetes. Study results and caveats: Sampled from patients, naive, central memory and Treg TCRB repertoires appeared more similar than those sampled from healthy donors. Patients with type 1 diabetes carried fewer insertions and had more deletions at their VDJ junctions.

This clone has a handful of counts. Its antigen is undetermined. Expressed TCRB transcripts were sequenced because the entire RNA isolate underwent reverse transcription. Data came from immunoSEQ multiplex PCR; TCRdb stores just in-frame clones and leaves some out. The data contain more than 300,000 clones, about 14% of them singletons. From germline, CDR1 is SGHRS and CDR2 YFSETQ. V was pared by 1 base and J by 0 bases, with 7 bases between. CDR3 size: 15 residues. Sequencing was performed on naive CD4+ T cells from blood. The sequence derives from a young woman in good health. The rearrangement uses TRBV5-1 and TRBJ2-2, with D uncertain. CDR3 DNA: TGCGCCAGCAGCTTGTCCAGTGCGAACACCGGGGAGCTGTTTTTT. It is translated as CASSLSSANTGELFF. Variable domain in full (rest from reference TRBV5-1 and TRBJ2-2): KAGVTQTPRYLIKTRGQQVTLSCSPISGHRSVSWYQQTPGQGLQFLFEYFSETQRNKGNFPGRFSGRQFSNSRSEMNVSTLELGDSALYLCASSLSSANTGELFFGEGSRLTVL.